This TCR beta chain was recorded in a study of tumor-infiltrating lymphocytes in primary liver carcinoma. Whole-study context: Tumor stage was T1-T3 N0M0, and tumor size was about 4 to 10 cm across.

Findings and limits, study-wide: In the absence of sorting, bulk samples left CD4+ and CD8+ repertoires uncompared.

V lost 1 base, J lost 3 bases, and 13 bases stayed unmatched. The CDR3 spans 20 residues. The germline gives CDR1 SGHAT, CDR2 FQNNGV. Using a constant-region primer together with ProtoScript II reverse transcriptase, TCR beta cDNA was made from 450 to 600 ng of total RNA. Libraries covering TCR beta were generated through three nested multiplex PCR rounds (using a slightly modified ARM-PCR). Investigators reported that the first two PCR rounds, at 10 cycles each, used TRBV1-TRBV30 forward primers with a C-beta reverse primer. TCRdb re-called the multiplex PCR reads with MiXCR, one entry per CDR3 protein. The table records 300,000 to 350,000 distinct CDR3 sequences, less than 70% of them present only once. Unsorted whole blood yielded the blood RNA, and germline DNA was also extracted. The researchers drew 3 to 5 milliliters of peripheral blood before surgery. Ten or more counts support this clonotype. Its antigen remains unidentified.

Sequencing was done on a sample of peripheral blood. The clonotype comes from a middle-aged man with primary liver carcinoma and hepatitis B virus infection. The J gene is TRBJ1-6, the V gene TRBV11-2, with 9 bases fitting TRBD1. The CDR3 sequence: CASSLGKGQGPFHYNSPLHF. In nucleotides, the CDR3 is TGTGCCAGCAGCTTAGGGAAGGGACAGGGTCCGTTTCACTATAATTCACCCCTCCACTTT.